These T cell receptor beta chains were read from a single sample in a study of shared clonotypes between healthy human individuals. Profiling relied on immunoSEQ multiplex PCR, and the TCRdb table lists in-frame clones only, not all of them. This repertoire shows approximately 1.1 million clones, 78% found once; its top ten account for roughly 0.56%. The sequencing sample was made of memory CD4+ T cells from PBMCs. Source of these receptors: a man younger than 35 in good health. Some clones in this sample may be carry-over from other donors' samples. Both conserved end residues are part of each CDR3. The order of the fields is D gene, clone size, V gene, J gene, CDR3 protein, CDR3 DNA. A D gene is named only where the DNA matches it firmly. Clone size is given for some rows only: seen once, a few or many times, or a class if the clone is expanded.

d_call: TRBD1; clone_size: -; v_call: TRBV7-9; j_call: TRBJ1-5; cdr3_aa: CASSSGTGLGQPQHF; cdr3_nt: TGTGCCAGCAGCTCCGGGACAGGGTTGGGTCAGCCCCAGCATTTT
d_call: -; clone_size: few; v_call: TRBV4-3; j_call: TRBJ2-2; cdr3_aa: CASSHVAHQDGELFF; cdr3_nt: TGCGCCAGCAGCCATGTAGCGCATCAAGACGGGGAGCTGTTTTTT
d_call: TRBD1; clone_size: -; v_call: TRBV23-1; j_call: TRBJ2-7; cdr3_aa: CASTRQGSYEQYF; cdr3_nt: TGCGCCAGCACCCGACAGGGCTCCTACGAGCAGTACTTC
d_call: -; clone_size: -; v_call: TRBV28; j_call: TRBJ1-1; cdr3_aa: CASSLPQGRGNTEAFF; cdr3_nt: TGTGCCAGCAGTTTACCCCAGGGTAGGGGGAACACTGAAGCTTTCTTT
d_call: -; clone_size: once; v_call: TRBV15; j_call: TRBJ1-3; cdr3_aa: CATSGRIGGNTIYF; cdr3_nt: TGTGCCACCAGCGGCAGAATAGGTGGAAACACCATATATTTT
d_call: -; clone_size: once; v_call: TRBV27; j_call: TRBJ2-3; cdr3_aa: CASSLSPVGQAEDTQYF; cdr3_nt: TGTGCCAGCAGTTTATCTCCGGTAGGGCAGGCTGAAGATACGCAGTATTTT
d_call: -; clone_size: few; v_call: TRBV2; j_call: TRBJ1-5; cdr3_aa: CASSEIGIQPQHF; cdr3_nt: TGTGCCAGCAGTGAAATAGGCATTCAGCCCCAGCATTTT
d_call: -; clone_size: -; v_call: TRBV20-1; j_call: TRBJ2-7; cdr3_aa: CSAPRLYEQYF; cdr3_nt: TGCAGTGCTCCGAGACTATACGAGCAGTACTTC
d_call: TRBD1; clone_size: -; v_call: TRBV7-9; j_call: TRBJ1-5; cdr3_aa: CASSPGTGNNQPQHF; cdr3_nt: TGTGCCAGCAGCCCTGGGACAGGGAATAATCAGCCCCAGCATTTT
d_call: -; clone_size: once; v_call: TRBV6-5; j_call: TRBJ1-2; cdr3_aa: CASLGDPFYGYTF; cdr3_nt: TGTGCCAGCCTAGGAGACCCCTTCTATGGCTACACCTTC
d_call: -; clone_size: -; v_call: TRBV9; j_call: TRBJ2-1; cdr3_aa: CASSVELAAQYNEQFF; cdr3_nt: TGTGCCAGCAGCGTAGAATTAGCGGCACAGTACAATGAGCAGTTCTTC
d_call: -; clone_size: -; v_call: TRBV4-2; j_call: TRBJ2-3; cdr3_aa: CASSPFGTRTSTDTQYF; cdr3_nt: TGTGCCAGCAGCCCTTTCGGGACTCGAACTAGCACAGATACGCAGTATTTT
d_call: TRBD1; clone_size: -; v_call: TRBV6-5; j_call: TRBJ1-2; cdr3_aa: CASRYRDRTTNYGYTF; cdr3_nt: TGTGCCAGCAGATACCGGGACAGGACAACTAACTATGGCTACACCTTC
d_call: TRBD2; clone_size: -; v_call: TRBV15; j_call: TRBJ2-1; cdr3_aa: CATSRDPASGTEQFF; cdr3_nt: TGTGCCACCAGCAGAGATCCGGCTAGCGGGACTGAGCAGTTCTTC
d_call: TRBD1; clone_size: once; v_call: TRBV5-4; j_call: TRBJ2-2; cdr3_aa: CASSFFHRGNTGELFF; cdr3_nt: TGTGCCAGCAGCTTTTTCCACAGGGGGAACACCGGGGAGCTGTTTTTT
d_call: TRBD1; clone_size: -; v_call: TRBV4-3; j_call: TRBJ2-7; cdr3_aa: CASSRNTGQGGYEQYF; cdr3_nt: TGCGCCAGCAGCCGGAATACGGGACAGGGGGGCTACGAGCAGTACTTC
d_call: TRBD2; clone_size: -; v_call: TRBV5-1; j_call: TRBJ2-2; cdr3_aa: CASSSGLAGVTGELFF; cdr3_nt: TGCGCCAGCAGCTCTGGACTAGCGGGAGTCACCGGGGAGCTGTTTTTT
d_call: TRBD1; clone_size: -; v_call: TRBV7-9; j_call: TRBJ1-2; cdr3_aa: CASSLALGTASYGYTF; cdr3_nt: TGTGCCAGCAGCTTAGCGTTGGGGACAGCCAGCTATGGCTACACCTTC
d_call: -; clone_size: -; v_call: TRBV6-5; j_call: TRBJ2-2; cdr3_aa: CASSYVYTGELFF; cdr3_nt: TGTGCCAGCAGTTACGTCTACACCGGGGAGCTGTTTTTT
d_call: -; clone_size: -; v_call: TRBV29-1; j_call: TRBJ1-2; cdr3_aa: CSVELLPYGYTF; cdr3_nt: TGCAGCGTTGAGCTCCTGCCTTATGGCTACACCTTC
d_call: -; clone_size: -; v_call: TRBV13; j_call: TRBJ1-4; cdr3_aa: CASSLTTSNEKLFF; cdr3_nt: TGTGCCAGCAGCCTGACAACCTCTAATGAAAAACTGTTTTTT
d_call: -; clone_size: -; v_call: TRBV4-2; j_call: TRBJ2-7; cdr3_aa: CASSPRTTIYEQYF; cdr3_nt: TGTGCCAGCAGCCCCCGGACTACCATCTACGAGCAGTACTTC
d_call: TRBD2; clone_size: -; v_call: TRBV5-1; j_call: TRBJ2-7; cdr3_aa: CASSLVSSGRSAYEQYF; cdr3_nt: TGCGCCAGCAGCTTGGTTTCTAGCGGGAGGAGCGCCTACGAGCAGTACTTC
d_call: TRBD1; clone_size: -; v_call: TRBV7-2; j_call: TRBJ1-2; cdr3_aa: CASSPTGAIYGYTF; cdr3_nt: TGTGCCAGCAGCCCGACAGGGGCGATCTATGGCTACACCTTC
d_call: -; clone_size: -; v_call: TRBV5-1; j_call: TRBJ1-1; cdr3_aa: CASSLSPGAGDLAEAFF; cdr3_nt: TGCGCCAGCAGCTTGTCCCCTGGGGCGGGGGACTTGGCTGAAGCTTTCTTT
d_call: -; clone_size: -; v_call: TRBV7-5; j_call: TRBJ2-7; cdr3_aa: CVRSRYKGYYEQYF; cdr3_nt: TGTGTCAGAAGCCGATACAAGGGATACTACGAGCAGTACTTC
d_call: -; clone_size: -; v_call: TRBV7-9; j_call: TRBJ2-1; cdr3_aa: CASSGGGRTNNEQFF; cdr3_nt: TGTGCCAGCAGCGGAGGAGGGAGAACCAACAATGAGCAGTTCTTC
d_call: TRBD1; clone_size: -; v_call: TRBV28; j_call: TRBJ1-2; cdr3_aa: CASRRQGPGYTF; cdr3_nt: TGTGCCAGCAGAAGACAGGGTCCTGGCTACACCTTC
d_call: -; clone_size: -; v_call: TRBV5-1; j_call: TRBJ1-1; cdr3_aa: CASSFGDGNTEAFF; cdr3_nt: TGCGCCAGCAGCTTCGGGGACGGGAACACTGAAGCTTTCTTT
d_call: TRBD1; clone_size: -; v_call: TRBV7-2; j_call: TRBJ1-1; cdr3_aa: CASSVDRGSEAFF; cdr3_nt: TGTGCCAGCAGCGTGGACAGGGGTTCTGAAGCTTTCTTT
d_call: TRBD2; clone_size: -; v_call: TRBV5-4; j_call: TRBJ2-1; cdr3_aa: CASSLRTSGNNEQFF; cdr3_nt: TGTGCCAGCAGCTTGCGGACTAGCGGGAACAATGAGCAGTTCTTC
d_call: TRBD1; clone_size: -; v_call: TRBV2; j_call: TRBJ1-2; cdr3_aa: CASSRDRGGGYTF; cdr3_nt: TGTGCCAGCAGTAGGGACAGGGGTGGGGGCTACACCTTC
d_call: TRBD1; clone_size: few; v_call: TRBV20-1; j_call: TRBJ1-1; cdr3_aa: CSASRDRGAFF; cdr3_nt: TGCAGTGCTAGTCGCGACAGGGGGGCTTTCTTT
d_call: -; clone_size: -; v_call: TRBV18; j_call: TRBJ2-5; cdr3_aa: CASSPSVALGETQYF; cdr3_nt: TGTGCCAGCTCACCTTCCGTGGCCCTAGGGGAGACCCAGTACTTC
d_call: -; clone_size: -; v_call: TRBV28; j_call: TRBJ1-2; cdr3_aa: CASSSLPGVRANYGYTF; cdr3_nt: TGTGCCAGCAGTTCCCTCCCAGGGGTTAGGGCTAACTATGGCTACACCTTC
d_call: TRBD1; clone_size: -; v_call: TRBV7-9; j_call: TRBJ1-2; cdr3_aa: CASSLAGTGSGYTF; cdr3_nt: TGTGCCAGCAGCTTAGCAGGGACAGGGAGTGGCTACACCTTC
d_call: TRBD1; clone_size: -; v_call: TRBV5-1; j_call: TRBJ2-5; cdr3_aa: CASSLGQGYQETQYF; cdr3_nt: TGCGCCAGCAGCTTGGGACAGGGGTACCAAGAGACCCAGTACTTC
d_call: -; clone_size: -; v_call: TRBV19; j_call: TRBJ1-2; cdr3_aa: CASSIPAGANYGYTF; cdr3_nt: TGTGCCAGTAGTATTCCGGCAGGGGCTAACTATGGCTACACCTTC
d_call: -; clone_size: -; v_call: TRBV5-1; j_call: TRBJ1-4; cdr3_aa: CASSLTAGNEKLFF; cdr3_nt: TGCGCCAGCAGCTTGACGGCAGGGAATGAAAAACTGTTTTTT
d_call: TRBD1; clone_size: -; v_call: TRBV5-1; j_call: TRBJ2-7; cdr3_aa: CASSGGGQGHYEQYF; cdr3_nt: TGCGCCAGCAGCGGAGGGGGACAGGGACATTACGAGCAGTACTTC
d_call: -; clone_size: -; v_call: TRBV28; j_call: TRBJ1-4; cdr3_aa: CASSTRGGPVEKLFF; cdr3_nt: TGTGCCAGCAGCACTAGGGGAGGTCCCGTGGAAAAACTGTTTTTT
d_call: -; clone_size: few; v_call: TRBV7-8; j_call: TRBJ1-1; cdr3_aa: CASSLVSGEAFF; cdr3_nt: TGTGCCAGCAGCTTAGTTTCTGGGGAAGCTTTCTTT
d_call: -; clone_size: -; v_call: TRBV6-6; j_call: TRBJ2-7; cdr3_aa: CASSSPTEQYF; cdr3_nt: TGTGCCAGCAGTTCACCCACGGAGCAGTACTTC
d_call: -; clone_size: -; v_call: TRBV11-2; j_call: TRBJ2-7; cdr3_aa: CASSIRTRGPYEQYF; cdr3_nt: TGTGCCAGCAGCATCCGGACAAGGGGACCCTACGAGCAGTACTTC
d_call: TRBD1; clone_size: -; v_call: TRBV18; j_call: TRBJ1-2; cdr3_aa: CASSAGQEVRRGYTF; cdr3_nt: TGTGCCAGCTCAGCGGGACAGGAGGTTAGGCGTGGCTACACCTTC
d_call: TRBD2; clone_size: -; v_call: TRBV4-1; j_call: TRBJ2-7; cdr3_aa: CASSQDSGGNYEQYF; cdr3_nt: TGCGCCAGCAGCCAAGATTCGGGGGGGAACTACGAGCAGTACTTC
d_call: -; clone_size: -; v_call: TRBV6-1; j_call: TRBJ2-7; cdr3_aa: CASSGMSSYEQYF; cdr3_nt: TGTGCCAGCAGTGGCATGAGCTCCTACGAGCAGTACTTC
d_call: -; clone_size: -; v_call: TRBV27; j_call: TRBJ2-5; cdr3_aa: CASSPRGRGQETQYF; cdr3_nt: TGTGCCAGCAGCCCACGGGGAAGGGGGCAAGAGACCCAGTACTTC
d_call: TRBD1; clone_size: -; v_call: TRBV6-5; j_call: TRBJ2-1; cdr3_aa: CASRGTGGRNEQFF; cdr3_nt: TGTGCCAGCAGGGGGACAGGGGGCCGCAATGAGCAGTTCTTC
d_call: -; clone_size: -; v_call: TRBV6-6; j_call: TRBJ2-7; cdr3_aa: CASSYGSTPYEQYF; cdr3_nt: TGTGCCAGCAGTTATGGCTCGACACCCTACGAGCAGTACTTC
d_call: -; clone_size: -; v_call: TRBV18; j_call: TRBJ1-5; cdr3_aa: CASSSGNNQPQHF; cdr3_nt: TGTGCCAGCTCGTCAGGGAACAATCAGCCCCAGCATTTT
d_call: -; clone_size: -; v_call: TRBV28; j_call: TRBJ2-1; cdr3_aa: CASSLPNRDEQFF; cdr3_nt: TGTGCCAGCAGTTTGCCAAATCGGGATGAGCAGTTCTTC
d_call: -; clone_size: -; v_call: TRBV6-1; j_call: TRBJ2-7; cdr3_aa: CASSSAVLIEQYF; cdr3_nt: TGTGCCAGCAGTTCAGCTGTTTTAATCGAGCAGTACTTC
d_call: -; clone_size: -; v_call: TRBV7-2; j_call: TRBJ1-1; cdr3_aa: CASSSTGGHTEAFF; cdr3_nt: TGTGCCAGCAGCTCAACCGGGGGACACACTGAAGCTTTCTTT
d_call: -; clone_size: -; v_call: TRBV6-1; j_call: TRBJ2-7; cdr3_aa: CASSLVRHEQYF; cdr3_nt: TGTGCCAGCAGTTTGGTGCGCCACGAGCAGTACTTC
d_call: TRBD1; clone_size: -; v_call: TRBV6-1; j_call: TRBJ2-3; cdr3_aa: CASRRDRGTDTQYF; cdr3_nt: TGTGCCAGCAGGCGGGACAGGGGTACAGATACGCAGTATTTT